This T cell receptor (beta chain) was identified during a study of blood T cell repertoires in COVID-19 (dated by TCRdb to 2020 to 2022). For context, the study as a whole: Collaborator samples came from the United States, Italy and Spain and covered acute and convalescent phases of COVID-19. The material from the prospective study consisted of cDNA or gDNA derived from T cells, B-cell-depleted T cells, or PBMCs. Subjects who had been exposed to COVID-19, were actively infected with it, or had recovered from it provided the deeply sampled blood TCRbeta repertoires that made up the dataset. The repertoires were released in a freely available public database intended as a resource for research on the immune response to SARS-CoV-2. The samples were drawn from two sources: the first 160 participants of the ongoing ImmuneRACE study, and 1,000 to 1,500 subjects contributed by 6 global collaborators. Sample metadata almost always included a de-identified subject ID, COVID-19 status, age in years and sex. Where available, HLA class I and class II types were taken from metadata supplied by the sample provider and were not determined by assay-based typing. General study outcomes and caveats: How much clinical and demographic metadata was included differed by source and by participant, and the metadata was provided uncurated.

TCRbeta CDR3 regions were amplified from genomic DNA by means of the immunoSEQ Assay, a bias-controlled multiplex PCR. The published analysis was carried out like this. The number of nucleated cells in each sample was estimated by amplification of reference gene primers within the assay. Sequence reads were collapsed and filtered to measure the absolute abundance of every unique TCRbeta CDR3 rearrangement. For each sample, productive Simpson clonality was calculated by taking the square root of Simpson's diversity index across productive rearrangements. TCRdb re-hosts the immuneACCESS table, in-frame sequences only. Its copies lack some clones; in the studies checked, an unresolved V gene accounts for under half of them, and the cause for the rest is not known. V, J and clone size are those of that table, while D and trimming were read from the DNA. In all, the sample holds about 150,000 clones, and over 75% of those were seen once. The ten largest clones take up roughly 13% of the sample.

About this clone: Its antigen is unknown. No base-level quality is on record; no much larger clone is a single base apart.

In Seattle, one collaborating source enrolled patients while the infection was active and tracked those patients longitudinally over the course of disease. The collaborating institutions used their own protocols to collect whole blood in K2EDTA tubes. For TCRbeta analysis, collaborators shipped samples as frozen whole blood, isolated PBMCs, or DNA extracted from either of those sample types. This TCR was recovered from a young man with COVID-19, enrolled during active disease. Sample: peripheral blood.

The bases are TGTGCTAGTGGTCGAGGGGGCGGCACTGAAGCTTTCTTT. Its protein reads: CASGRGGGTEAFF. This chain is built from TRBV12-5 and TRBJ1-1; 7 bases in between match TRBD1. The CDR3 has 13 amino acids, counting the end cysteine and phenylalanine. This entry keeps only the CDR3 DNA: 39 bases, framed from base 1. Germline trimming amounts to 5 bases on V and 4 bases on J, with 4 as the count of junction bases outside the gene matches. As encoded in the germline V gene, CDR1 is LGHNT while CDR2 is FRNRAP.